Each of the 11 T cell receptor beta chains below was sequenced from the same sample in a study of cytomegalovirus exposure and HLA in healthy donors (dated by TCRdb to the late 2010s). Libraries were constructed by the immunoSEQ multiplex PCR assay. For the multiplex PCR, a mixture combining 60 forward primers for TCR Vbeta segments and 13 reverse primers for TCR Jbeta segments was used. TCRdb retrieved this table from immuneACCESS and kept in-frame rearrangements only. Not all clones are present; in checked studies, unresolved V genes account for under half, and no reason is known for the remainder. The sample table contains more than 25,000 clones; only one count was recorded for 70% of them. 4.4% of the sample is in the top ten clones. The sample comprised PBMCs. These receptors all stem from a woman aged 50 to 65 in good health and CMV-seronegative.

The chain couples TRBV2 to TRBJ1-6; 8 bases fit TRBD1. In germline, CDR1 is SNHLY, CDR2 FYNNEI. J lost 10 bases, V lost 2 bases, and 4 bases had no gene match. This CDR3 has 14 residues. CDR3 amino acids: CASSERDRISPLHF. The CDR3 nucleotides read TGTGCCAGCAGTGAAAGGGACAGGATCTCACCCCTCCACTTT.

The chain has TRBV28 and TRBJ1-2; 8 nucleotides align to TRBD1. Trimming at V came to 7 bases and at J to 4 bases, leaving 14 bases not matched to a gene. The germline CDR1 and CDR2 sequences are MDHEN and SYDVKM. The CDR3 is made up of 16 amino acids. The CDR3 reads CASKGPQGAALYGYTF. The CDR3 coding sequence is TGTGCCAGCAAGGGGCCGCAGGGGGCAGCGCTCTATGGCTACACCTTC.

The rearrangement links TRBV28 to TRBJ1-6; 9 bases align to TRBD1. CDR1 and CDR2 (germline): MDHEN, SYDVKM. Trimming took 5 bases from V and 12 from J; bases not matched to a gene: 14. This CDR3 is 16 amino acids long. DNA for the CDR3: TGTGCCAGCAGTCCTCGGCGGGGACAGGGTGACAAACCCCTCCACTTT. Residues: CASSPRRGQGDKPLHF. Combining the CDR3 with reference TRBV28 and TRBJ1-6 gives the whole variable domain DVKVTQSSRYLVKRTGEKVFLECVQDMDHENMFWYRQDPGLGLRLIYFSYDVKMKEKGDIPEGYSVSREKKERFSLILESASTNQTSMYLCASSPRRGQGDKPLHFGNGTRLTVT.

The rearrangement links TRBV7-8 to TRBJ1-1; D is perhaps TRBD1 (5 bases). Between the trimmed V and J ends, which lost 0 bases and 0 bases, there was a span of 8 bases. The CDR3 length is 15 residues. Germline V CDR1 and CDR2: SGHVS, FQNEAQ. The CDR3 nucleotides read TGTGCCAGCAGCTTAGCTGGGGCGGTGAACACTGAAGCTTTCTTT. It is translated as CASSLAGAVNTEAFF.

This clone was found a few times. The rearrangement links TRBV5-1 to TRBJ1-2; TRBD1 is a possible D gene (5 bases). This CDR3 has 14 amino acids. The germline V gene has CDR1 SGHRS and CDR2 YFSETQ. V was cut by 4 bases and J by 4 bases, with 14 bases left in between. This CDR3 is CASSGGTASYGYTF. CDR3 DNA sequence: TGCGCCAGCAGCGGGGGGACGGCTTCCTATGGCTACACCTTC.

This clone has more than one count but fewer than ten. The chain employs TRBV6-5 and TRBJ1-2; TRBD1 might be the D (6 bases). This CDR3 has 15 residues. Trimming took 0 bases from V and 4 from J, leaving 12 bases between them. In germline, CDR1 is MNHEY, CDR2 SVGAGI. This chain's CDR3 is CASSYSLARGYGYTF. CDR3 coding DNA: TGTGCCAGCAGTTACTCCCTCGCCAGGGGCTATGGCTACACCTTC.

This clone was detected only a few times. J is TRBJ2-1 and V is TRBV10-3, with D perhaps matching TRBD2 (6 bases). Germline V gene lookup returns CDR1 ENHRY and CDR2 SYGVKD. Trimming took 4 bases from V and 8 from J, leaving 21 bases between them. This CDR3 is 16 amino acids long. The CDR3 reads CAISGGDGRDGDEQFF. As DNA, the CDR3 is TGTGCCATCAGTGGCGGCGACGGGCGGGACGGCGATGAGCAGTTCTTC.

The chain is built from TRBV2 and TRBJ2-2; D may be TRBD1 (5 bases). Looked up from germline, CDR1 is SNHLY and CDR2 is FYNNEI. The CDR3 has 15 residues. The ends were cut back, 7 bases at V and 0 bases at J, with 12 bases in the middle. CDR3 region: CASTKKGPNTGELFF. The CDR3 nucleotides are TGTGCCAGCACCAAGAAGGGGCCGAACACCGGGGAGCTGTTTTTT.

The chain combines TRBV2 with TRBJ1-2; possible D gene TRBD1, 6 bases. V shed 6 bases and J shed 4 bases, with 15 bases lying between them. Germline assignment: CDR1 SNHLY and CDR2 FYNNEI. The CDR3 has 14 residues. The CDR3 DNA follows: TGTGCCAGCAGACAGGGACGAGGGGGCTATGGCTACACCTTC. The encoded protein is CASRQGRGGYGYTF. Full variable domain (outside the CDR3, taken from reference TRBV2 and TRBJ1-2): EPEVTQTPSHQVTQMGQEVILRCVPISNHLYFYWYRQILGQKVEFLVSFYNNEISEKSEIFDDQFSVERPDGSNFTLKIRSTKLEDSAMYFCASRQGRGGYGYTFGSGTRLTVV.

V gene TRBV13 combines with J gene TRBJ2-5, with 12 bases fitting TRBD2. In germline, CDR1 is PRHDT, CDR2 FYEKMQ (reference sequence). The length of the CDR3 is 15 residues. The V gene end was trimmed by 2 bases and the J gene end by 3 bases; junction bases not matched to a gene: 1. The CDR3 region is CASSLRTSGEETQYF. The DNA of the CDR3 is TGTGCCAGCAGCTTAAGGACTAGCGGGGAAGAGACCCAGTACTTC. The variable domain in full, completed from reference TRBV13 and TRBJ2-5, reads AAGVIQSPRHLIKEKRETATLKCYPIPRHDTVYWYQQGPGQDPQFLISFYEKMQSDKGSIPDRFSAQQFSDYHSELNMSSLELGDSALYFCASSLRTSGEETQYFGPGTRLLVL.

The chain uses TRBV13 and TRBJ1-2, with D uncertain. The length of the CDR3 is 14 residues. From germline, CDR1 is PRHDT and CDR2 FYEKMQ (reference sequence). V lost 5 bases and J 4 bases, leaving 14 bases between the germline ends. In DNA, the CDR3 is TGTGCCAGCAGCCCCTTGTGGGAGTCCTATGGCTACACCTTC. Protein sequence: CASSPLWESYGYTF.